This TCR beta chain originates from a study of blood T cell repertoires in COVID-19. Study context: Acute and convalescent COVID-19 specimens originated in the United States, Italy and Spain.

Authors' data handling: Amplified reference gene primers provided the basis for estimating nucleated cell counts. Libraries were prepared by immunoSEQ multiplex PCR; TCRdb keeps only in-frame clonotypes and omits some of them. D and trimming were read from the DNA, whereas the V and J calls and clone size are those reported in that table. The sample shows some 670,000 clones, 80% to 90% of them seen only once. CDR1 MNHEY and CDR2 SVGAGI come from the germline V gene. The CDR3 runs 15 residues. V shed 10 bases and J 4 bases; nucleotides not matched to a gene: 13. Material: peripheral blood. The TCR sequence derives from a woman between 18 and 29 years old with acute or convalescent COVID-19. The chain recombines TRBV6-5 with TRBJ2-3; 8 positions agree with TRBD2. The CDR3 DNA follows: TGTGCCACCCACCGGGGGGGCGGGGACCCAGATACGCAGTATTTT. It yields the protein CATHRGGGDPDTQYF.